These T cell receptor beta chains were read from a single sample in a study of vaccination and CD4 T cells after COVID-19. These receptors' targets are unknown. MiXCR was run by TCRdb on the PCR reads, yielding one entry per CDR3 protein. The data hold tens of thousands of distinct CDR3 sequences, with under 65% observed a single time. The sequenced sample was CD4+ T cells from blood, cultured in vitro, obtained after SARS-CoV-2 vaccination. The source of these receptors is a human donor who received a COVID-19 vaccine. CDR3s leave out the opening cysteine and the closing phenylalanine or tryptophan. Each record gives: V gene, clone size, J gene, CDR3 protein. Size is omitted from some rows. Given values are once, few, many or a class for expanded clones.

TRBV29-1	NA	TRBJ2-2	SVGGAGELF
TRBV6-1	NA	TRBJ2-2	ASSEETLTYTGELF
TRBV23-1	NA	TRBJ1-6	ASSRDRYNSPLH
TRBV12-3/TRBV12-4	NA	TRBJ2-3	ASSWIADTQY
TRBV6-5	NA	TRBJ2-7	ASSYGTGVDEQY
TRBV27	NA	TRBJ2-7	ASSSFPGPRAIYEQY
TRBV6-5	few	TRBJ1-4	ASSYDRAGKLF
TRBV5-6	NA	TRBJ1-5	ASSLWQAGNQPQH
TRBV27	few	TRBJ1-6	ASSLFLPTTGLISPLH
TRBV20-1	few	TRBJ2-2	SARVPSGVGTGELF
TRBV12-3/TRBV12-4	few	TRBJ2-7	ASSFPGPYEQY
TRBV20-1	NA	TRBJ1-3	SARGGDRSSGNTIY
TRBV20-1	NA	TRBJ1-6	SARDPAGGGSPLH
TRBV2	NA	TRBJ2-5	ASRGGLAGGRIETQY
TRBV7-8	NA	TRBJ2-1	ASSHDSLF
TRBV20-1	NA	TRBJ2-5	SASWASLGETQY
TRBV7-2	NA	TRBJ2-5	ASSPDVRRETQY
TRBV30	few	TRBJ1-3	AWSVGVGNTIY
TRBV10-1	NA	TRBJ1-1	ASSATGNTEAF
TRBV19	NA	TRBJ1-1	ASSGQGNTEAF
TRBV19	NA	TRBJ2-5	ASSIHPIGLAGGLQETQY
TRBV15	NA	TRBJ1-2	ATSRAGANGYT
TRBV12-3/TRBV12-4	NA	TRBJ2-2	ASSLRTGGGLF
TRBV11-2	NA	TRBJ1-1	ASSRTGNTEAF